This TCR beta chain was retrieved from a study of cytomegalovirus exposure and HLA in healthy donors (dated by TCRdb to about 2017). Regarding the research as a whole: In an earlier analysis of 450 to 750 of the donors, 250 to 350 Gb of sequence data and 90 million to 120 million unique TCR beta sequences from 180 million or so T cells were reported. In addition to the first cohort of 666 subjects, a separate validation cohort of 120 different subjects was used. A later genetic analysis used genome-wide SNP genotypes for about 60% of the roughly 670 donors, treating that subset as a discovery cohort. Both class I and class II loci were covered by HLA typing, at four-digit resolution. An early release covering 550 to 650 HLA-typed donors comprised 250 to 350 gigabases of sequencing data and about 90 million unique TCR sequences. The study was designed to test whether signatures of past pathogen exposure could be identified by cataloging public T cell receptors. The genetic ancestry cluster associated with self-reported Caucasian donors included about 81% of the approximately 430 genotyped donors. Typing coverage differed by locus: A, B, C, DRB1 and DQB1 were typed in roughly 620-630 donors, DQA1 in about 500, DPA1 in 600 to 610, and DPB1 in 450 to 480. Every repertoire in the discovery cohort had been generated on one and the same sequencing platform. On average, roughly 240,000 unique TCR beta nucleotide sequences were sequenced per donor among 350 to 400 genotyped donors of the cohort, with around 19% of those sequences being non-productive. Alongside the repertoire data, information on donor age, sex, ethnicity and CMV serostatus was compiled. High-throughput TCR immunosequencing, statistical association of individual TCRs with disease status, and machine learning were combined to predict cytomegalovirus infection status. The T cell repertoires of around 730 subjects were profiled by immunosequencing and related to cytomegalovirus serostatus. In the later analysis, no new phenotypic data were used to find candidate immune exposures; instead, reliance was placed on TCR beta sequences and their occurrence across donors. To study patterns of TCR occurrence, a later analysis re-analyzed previously published TCR beta repertoires from hundreds of donors and added high-resolution HLA genotyping. Four to six DR-DQ haplotypes were handled as single units for association and clustering, since linkage in the cohort was strong. An earlier analysis of about 600 of the donors used high-throughput TCR beta sequencing to judge whether each TCR beta V gene segment behaved as functional or pseudogenic.

For this clone: It has no known antigen specificity. No much larger clone is present one base from it, and per-base qualities are unavailable.

Receptors were amplified or captured by the immunoSEQ multiplex PCR assay. For the multiplex PCR, a mixture combining 60 forward primers for TCR Vbeta segments and 13 reverse primers for TCR Jbeta segments was used. The CDR3 region of rearranged TCR beta genes was amplified from genomic DNA by a multiplex PCR assay. On the Illumina HiSeq System, the amplified TCR beta libraries were sequenced as 87-base-pair reads. The original methods were these. Across the roughly 640 repertoires, a later analysis counted approximately 75 million unique TCR beta chains, around 10 million of which were shared by at least two donors. Raw reads were error-corrected and collapsed into unique sequences with a nearest-neighbor algorithm that merged closely related sequences to remove PCR and sequencing errors. Alignment of CDR3 sequences to IMGT reference sequences was used to assign V, D and J gene segments. Each retained sequence needed at least a six-nucleotide match to both a V gene segment and a J gene segment. A rearrangement counted as productive if the CDR3 had no stop codons and remained in frame with V and J, and every other rearrangement counted as non-productive. CDR3 was defined according to IMGT convention as the region running from the second conserved V-encoded cysteine to the conserved J-encoded phenylalanine. The earlier analysis of about 530 of the donors excluded any sequence lacking an unambiguous match to a single V gene segment. An earlier analysis of 587 of the donors called V segments functional above 56.7% productive rearrangements and segregating when the between-donor standard deviation exceeded 5%. A statistical classification framework was built for diagnosing cytomegalovirus status from the catalog of TCR beta chain sequences. In a later analysis, V and J genes were assigned by comparing TCR nucleotide sequences against IMGT/GENE-DB human TR gene sequences. The TCRdist pipeline was used in a later analysis to assign CDR3 sequences and most-parsimonious VDJ recombination scenarios. In a later analysis, every TCR beta chain was defined by the combination of its CDR3 amino acid sequence and its V-gene family, and reads without a unique V-gene family were dropped. In a later analysis, 500 to 650 highly shared, low-generation-probability nucleotide sequences were removed to address suspected cross-contamination and a sequencing artifact. A later analysis calculated a clonal expansion index for each public chain from normalized within-repertoire ranks of inferred template counts. A later analysis computed generation probabilities with a VDJ recombination model fitted to out-of-frame rearrangements, and checked the results against IGoR. A later analysis scored TCR-TCR, TCR-HLA and TCR-CMV co-occurrence with hypergeometric tests, applying a repertoire-size bias correction to TCR pairs. A later analysis estimated false discovery rates by permuting HLA or CMV assignments 20 times. A later analysis grouped co-occurring TCRs with DBSCAN, adding TCRdist sequence similarity when clustering within HLA-allele-positive subsets. Repertoires with fewer than 30,000 or more than 120,000 public chains, plus five repertoires with anomalous nucleotide sharing, were excluded from co-occurrence clustering. TCRdb obtained this table from immuneACCESS and retained in-frame rearrangements with V and J assigned. These tables miss some clones; where compared with another copy, unresolved V genes account for less than half of the shortfall, and the remainder is unexplained. Clone size and the V and J calls come from that table; the DNA yielded D and trimming. The sample table shows 110,000 to 150,000 clones, and around 72% are seen once. Approximately 2.1% of the sample belongs to the ten largest clones.

The cohort consisted of 666 healthy bone marrow donors. At the time of sampling, every cohort member was nominally healthy, though immune exposures that went unrecorded were likely present. The donor tested CMV seronegative and was one of the 352 seronegative cohort members. A peripheral blood sample was collected from each donor, and TCR beta sequencing was performed on peripheral blood mononuclear cells. Genomic DNA extraction from the blood cell samples was performed with the Qiagen DNeasy Blood Extraction Kit. Broader findings and caveats from the paper: The study gave a list of about 150 TCR beta chains associated with cytomegalovirus. In a later analysis, TCR association rates were found to vary across HLA loci, with the most associated TCRs seen for DRB1 alleles and the fewest for HLA-C alleles. Some IMGT-functional V segments, including TRBV6-2 and TRBV6-3, could not be distinguished by the 87-base-pair reads and were therefore excluded. According to the authors, the approach could potentially be generalized to other disease states and immunological phenotypes. An association between a missense DCLRE1C variant and V-gene and J-gene trimming of TCR beta chains was found in a later genetic analysis and replicated in an independent cohort. Linkage disequilibrium might explain the correlated functional status among segregating V segments, but an unknown experimental factor could not be ruled out. According to a later analysis, parvovirus B19, influenza, CMV and Epstein-Barr virus appeared linked to several top co-occurrence clusters. In a later genetic analysis, fewer N-insertions in productive TCRs were reported among donors in an Asian-associated ancestry cluster than the roughly 700-donor mean. Roughly 15 rarely observed V segments, including chromosome 9 orphons, were excluded from the earlier analysis of just under 600 of the donors because counts were too low. A few of the identified cytomegalovirus-associated TCR beta chains were confirmed in vitro to be specific for cytomegalovirus antigens. Compared with equally common non-associated chains, HLA-associated TCR beta chains in a later analysis were more clonally expanded and had lower generation probabilities. Roughly uniform sequencing depth across donors was assumed in presence/absence analyses, although this assumption may not hold. Immune exposure information for the cohort was limited to CMV serostatus. An earlier analysis of some 560 of the donors showed that most TCR beta V segments appeared in productive rearrangements either about 87% or about 30% of the time, which broadly matched IMGT annotations. A further reported finding was that TCR beta sequences accurately predicted the HLA-A and HLA-B alleles for most subjects in the first cohort. HLA typing was unavailable for some donors at each locus, so association tests used only the typed subset. This cohort had only TCR beta chains sequenced, and the lack of alpha or paired-chain data limited which features could be detected. Most CMV-associated TCR beta chains appeared to be HLA-restricted in a later analysis, and the HLA associations seemed to be driven largely by CMV exposure. In a later analysis, some 17,000 TCR beta sequences were associated with specific HLA alleles at a false discovery rate of 0.05. The classifier was reported to diagnose cytomegalovirus status with high specificity and sensitivity in both the original and validation cohorts. When HLA alleles, especially DR and DQ, strongly co-occurred, TCR associations were difficult to assign to individual alleles. While some public TCRs were present in many individuals, most TCR sequences turned up only very rarely across donors. A cluster of highly shared sequence variants was judged likely to be a technical artifact of the sequencing pipeline.

The CDR3 covers 14 residues, taking in both the cysteine and the phenylalanine. Here the CDR3 DNA is all that survives: 42 bases in frame from base 1. V is pared back by 5 bases and J by 2 bases, with 13 bases lying between the germline termini. Via the germline V gene (reference sequence), CDR1 is GTSNPN and CDR2 SVGIG. What was sequenced was PBMCs. The chain was built from TRBV30 and TRBJ2-1, with TRBD2 as a weak D call on 6 bases. The sequence derives from a man aged 40-50 years in good health and CMV-seronegative. This receptor has the CDR3 CAWWGREAYNEQFF. The DNA sequence follows: TGTGCCTGGTGGGGTAGGGAGGCCTACAATGAGCAGTTCTTC.